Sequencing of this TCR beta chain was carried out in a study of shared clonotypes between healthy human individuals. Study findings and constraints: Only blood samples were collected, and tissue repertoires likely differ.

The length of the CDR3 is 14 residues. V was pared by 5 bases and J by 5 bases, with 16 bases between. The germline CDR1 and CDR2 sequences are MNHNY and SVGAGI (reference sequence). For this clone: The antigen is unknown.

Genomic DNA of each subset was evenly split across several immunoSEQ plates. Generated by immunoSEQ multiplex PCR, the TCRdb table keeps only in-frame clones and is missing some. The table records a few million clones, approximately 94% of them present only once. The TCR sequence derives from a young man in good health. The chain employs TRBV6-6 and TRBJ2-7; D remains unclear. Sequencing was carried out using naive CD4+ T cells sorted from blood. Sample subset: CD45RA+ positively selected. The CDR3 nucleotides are TGTGCCAGCAGTGCCCCCGGAGTGGGCAACGAGCAGTACTTC. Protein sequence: CASSAPGVGNEQYF.